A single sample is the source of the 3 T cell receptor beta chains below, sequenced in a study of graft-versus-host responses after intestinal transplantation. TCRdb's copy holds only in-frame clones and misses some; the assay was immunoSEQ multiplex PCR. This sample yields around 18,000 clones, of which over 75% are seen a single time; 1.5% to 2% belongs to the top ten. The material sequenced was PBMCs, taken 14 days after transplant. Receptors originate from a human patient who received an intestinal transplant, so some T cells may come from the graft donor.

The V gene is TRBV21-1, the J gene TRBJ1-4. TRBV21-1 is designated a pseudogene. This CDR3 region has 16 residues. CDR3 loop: CASSKNREVFNEKLFF. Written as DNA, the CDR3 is TGTGCCAGCAGCAAAAACCGGGAGGTCTTTAATGAAAAACTGTTTTTT.

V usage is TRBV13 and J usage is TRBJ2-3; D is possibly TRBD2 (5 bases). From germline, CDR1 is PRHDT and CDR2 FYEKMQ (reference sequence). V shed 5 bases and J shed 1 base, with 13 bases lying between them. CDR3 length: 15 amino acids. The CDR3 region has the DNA TGTGCCAGCAGCGAAGTGGACGGGGGCACAGATACGCAGTATTTT. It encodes CASSEVDGGTDTQYF.

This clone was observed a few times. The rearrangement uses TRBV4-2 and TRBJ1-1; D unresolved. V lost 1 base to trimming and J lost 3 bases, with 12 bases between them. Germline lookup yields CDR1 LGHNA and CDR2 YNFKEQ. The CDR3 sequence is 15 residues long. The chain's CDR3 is CASSQGYHGDTEAFF. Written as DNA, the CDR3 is TGTGCCAGCAGCCAAGGGTACCACGGGGACACTGAAGCTTTCTTT.